This entry lists 20 T cell receptor beta chains sequenced from one sample in a study of blood T cell repertoires in COVID-19. Sequencing used immunoSEQ multiplex PCR; TCRdb keeps in-frame clones, though not all of them. The sample yields under 300,000 clones, 65% to 85% seen once. Sequencing was performed on peripheral blood. These receptors originate from a middle-aged woman with active or convalescent COVID-19.

V gene TRBV5-4 combines with J gene TRBJ2-2; D perhaps matches TRBD1 (6 bases). CDR3 length: 13 amino acids. Germline values: CDR1 SGHNT, CDR2 YYREEE (reference sequence). V was trimmed by 5 bases and J by 7 bases, leaving 12 bases between them. Written as DNA, the CDR3 is TGTGCCAGCAGACAGGACAGAATCGGGGAGCTGTTTTTT. Translated: CASRQDRIGELFF.

V usage is TRBV5-6 and J usage is TRBJ1-6; 7 bases fit TRBD1. Germline assignment: CDR1 SGHDT and CDR2 YYEEEE. The junction had 8 bases not matched to a gene; V was cut back by 3 bases and J by 5 bases. The CDR3 spans 16 residues. CDR3 DNA: TGTGCCAGCAGCTGGACAGGCGGTTTTAATAATTCACCCCTCCACTTT. Translating gives CASSWTGGFNNSPLHF.

This clone is a singleton in its sample. The chain combines TRBV6-6 with TRBJ1-6; the match to TRBD1 covers 8 bases. In germline, CDR1 is MNHNY, CDR2 SVGAGI (reference sequence). This CDR3 contains 16 residues. V gave up 0 bases and J gave up 5 bases; unmatched junction bases: 3. This CDR3 is CASSYSQGAHNSPLHF. For the CDR3, the DNA is TGTGCCAGCAGTTACTCCCAGGGGGCGCATAATTCACCCCTCCACTTT.

This chain joins TRBV15 and TRBJ1-1; the D is unclear. V lost 2 bases to trimming and J lost 1 base, with 8 bases between them. The CDR3 covers 14 residues. Germline V gives CDR1 LNHNV, CDR2 YYDKDF (reference sequence). The CDR3 loop reads CATSRRTANTEAFF. In DNA, the CDR3 is TGTGCCACCAGCAGACGCACAGCGAACACTGAAGCTTTCTTT.

The chain links TRBV19 to TRBJ2-1, with TRBD1 matching over 11 bases. The length of the CDR3 is 16 residues. V lost 3 bases and J lost 5; bases outside the gene matches: 6. Germline V CDR1 and CDR2: LNHDA, SQIVND (reference sequence). CDR3 sequence reads: CASSMLRDRGNNEQFF. The CDR3 DNA sequence: TGTGCCAGTAGTATGCTCCGGGACAGGGGGAACAATGAGCAGTTCTTC.

The chain links TRBV7-9 to TRBJ2-1, with 10 nucleotides matching TRBD1. CDR3 length: 15 residues. After removal of 5 bases from V and 10 bases from J, the junction contained 11 bases not matched to a gene. Germline lookup yields CDR1 SEHNR and CDR2 FQNEAQ (reference sequence). The CDR3 DNA follows: TGTGCCAGCAGCCCCCGCGGACAGGGGGAAAGGGAGCAGTTCTTC. Translating gives CASSPRGQGEREQFF.

This chain joins TRBV30 and TRBJ2-7, with TRBD1 identical over 7 bases. From germline, CDR1 is GTSNPN and CDR2 SVGIG (reference sequence). Germline trimming cut 3 bases from V and 4 bases from J; bases unmatched to any gene: 3. The CDR3 extends over 12 amino acids. The CDR3, as DNA: TGTGCCTGGAGCCCGGGACAGTACGAGCAGTACTTC. Protein sequence: CAWSPGQYEQYF. Full variable domain (remainder filled in from reference TRBV30 and TRBJ2-7): SQTIHQWPATLVQPVGSPLSLECTVEGTSNPNLYWYRQAAGRGLQLLFYSVGIGQISSEVPQNLSASRPQDRQFILSSKKLLLSDSGFYLCAWSPGQYEQYFGPGTRLTVT.

The chain joins TRBV28 to TRBJ2-5; 8 bases line up with TRBD2. Germline CDR1 is MDHEN and CDR2 is SYDVKM. V lost 2 bases and J lost 5; bases outside the gene matches: 7. This CDR3 contains 15 residues. DNA of the CDR3: TGTGCCAGCAGTTTACGGGGGGGGCTTGGTGAGACCCAGTACTTC. It translates to CASSLRGGLGETQYF.

A few counts support this clone. The J gene is TRBJ1-2, the V gene TRBV5-6; 7 nucleotides line up with TRBD1. Germline V lookup: CDR1 SGHDT, CDR2 YYEEEE. The CDR3 has 13 amino acids. J was trimmed by 5 bases and V by 4 bases; bases with no gene match: 5. CDR3 amino acids: CASSQKTGYGYTF. CDR3 nucleotides: TGTGCCAGCAGCCAAAAGACAGGGTATGGCTACACCTTC.

The rearrangement links TRBV5-1 to TRBJ1-4; D remains ambiguous. CDR1 is SGHRS, CDR2 YFSETQ, per germline. The CDR3 has 14 amino acids. V was cut by 5 bases and J by 4 bases, with 12 bases left in between. The chain's CDR3 is CASREEQLNEKLFF. The CDR3 nucleotides read TGCGCCAGCAGGGAGGAGCAGCTTAATGAAAAACTGTTTTTT.

This clone was picked up a small number of times. V is TRBV7-9 and J is TRBJ1-6, with D possibly being TRBD1 (6 bases). Germline V gives CDR1 SEHNR, CDR2 FQNEAQ (reference sequence). V was clipped by 4 bases and J by 5 bases, with 15 bases between them. The CDR3 totals 16 residues. In DNA form, the CDR3 reads TGTGCCAGCAGCTACTCACAGGGAAATAATAATTCACCCCTCCACTTT. It translates to CASSYSQGNNNSPLHF.

This chain joins TRBV10-3 and TRBJ2-2; 8 bases are shared with TRBD1. The J segment lost 3 bases and the V segment lost 8 bases, leaving 5 bases of the junction unmatched. This CDR3 region has 14 residues. In germline, CDR1 is ENHRY, CDR2 SYGVKD. Here the CDR3 reads CAIRPGGDTGELFF. In DNA, the CDR3 is TGTGCCATCCGTCCAGGGGGCGACACCGGGGAGCTGTTTTTT.

V and J are TRBV24-1 and TRBJ2-7; D not certain. The CDR3 consists of 11 residues. CDR1 KGHDR and CDR2 SFDVKD come from the germline V gene. V was pared by 9 bases and J by 6 bases, with 11 bases between. The CDR3 nucleotides read TGTGCCACCTACACCGGGTTCGAGCAGTACGTC. Its protein product is CATYTGFEQYV.

This clone was observed once. The chain has TRBV19 and TRBJ1-1; D unclear. V gave up 2 bases and J gave up 1 base, with 8 bases separating them. The CDR3 runs to 14 residues. Germline V gives CDR1 LNHDA, CDR2 SQIVND (reference sequence). The CDR3 loop is CASSINSRNTEAFF. For the CDR3, the DNA is TGTGCCAGTAGTATAAACAGTCGGAACACTGAAGCTTTCTTT.

This chain joins TRBV5-1 and TRBJ1-1; 9 nucleotides line up with TRBD1. This CDR3 has 13 residues. J lost 8 bases, V lost 4 bases, and 6 bases had no gene match. Germline CDR1 SGHRS, CDR2 YFSETQ. Here the CDR3 reads CASSITGGDEAFF. The CDR3 DNA follows: TGCGCCAGCAGCATTACAGGGGGCGACGAAGCTTTCTTT. The variable domain in full, completed from reference TRBV5-1 and TRBJ1-1, reads KAGVTQTPRYLIKTRGQQVTLSCSPISGHRSVSWYQQTPGQGLQFLFEYFSETQRNKGNFPGRFSGRQFSNSRSEMNVSTLELGDSALYLCASSITGGDEAFFGQGTRLTVV.

The genes are TRBV15 and TRBJ1-3; TRBD1 matches at 11 bases. The CDR3 length is 16 residues. Germline trimming cut 4 bases from V and 6 bases from J; bases unmatched to any gene: 8. Germline V gene data show CDR1 as LNHNV and CDR2 as YYDKDF (reference sequence). The CDR3 sequence is CATSNRPDRGPNTIYF. In DNA, the CDR3 is TGTGCCACCAGCAACCGGCCGGACAGGGGGCCAAACACCATATATTTT.

This clone has a handful of counts. This sequence joins TRBV19 and TRBJ1-2; a possible D gene is TRBD1 (6 bases). Germline V gene data show CDR1 as LNHDA and CDR2 as SQIVND (reference sequence). Trimming took off 5 bases at V and 4 bases at J, with 14 bases between the two ends. This CDR3 has 14 residues. CDR3 bases: TGTGCCAGTAGTGCGCAGACAGGCGCCTATGGCTACACCTTC. Translated, it gives CASSAQTGAYGYTF. The full variable domain, with the rest looked up from reference TRBV19 and TRBJ1-2, is DGGITQSPKYLFRKEGQNVTLSCEQNLNHDAMYWYRQDPGQGLRLIYYSQIVNDFQKGDIAEGYSVSREKKESFPLTVTSAQKNPTAFYLCASSAQTGAYGYTFGSGTRLTVV.

The rearrangement links TRBV15 to TRBJ2-7, with D perhaps matching TRBD2 (5 bases). This CDR3 region has 13 residues. Germline CDR1 LNHNV, CDR2 YYDKDF (reference sequence). With 3 bases removed from V and 7 bases from J, the gap between germline ends came to 13 bases. The DNA of the CDR3 is TGTGCCACCAGCAGCCCCTATTCGGGAGAGCAGTACGTC. Residues: CATSSPYSGEQYV.

The V call is TRBV28, the J call TRBJ2-5; 8 bases are a match to TRBD2. Germline loops: CDR1 MDHEN, CDR2 SYDVKM. The CDR3 has 12 residues. Unmatched junction bases numbered 8, after V lost 10 bases and J lost 7 bases. Written as DNA, the CDR3 is TGTGCCATTGACGGGGGGGCTGGGACCCAGTACTTC. Encoded protein: CAIDGGAGTQYF.

The table lists this clone with a count of one. V gene TRBV7-3 combines with J gene TRBJ2-1; the match to TRBD1 covers 8 bases. The CDR3 extends over 13 amino acids. V was clipped by 4 bases and J by 7 bases; unmatched bases: 3. Germline V lookup: CDR1 SGHTA, CDR2 FQGTGA. In nucleotides, the CDR3 is TGTGCCAGCAGCTCTGACAGGGGAAATGAGCAGTTCTTC. Amino acid sequence: CASSSDRGNEQFF.